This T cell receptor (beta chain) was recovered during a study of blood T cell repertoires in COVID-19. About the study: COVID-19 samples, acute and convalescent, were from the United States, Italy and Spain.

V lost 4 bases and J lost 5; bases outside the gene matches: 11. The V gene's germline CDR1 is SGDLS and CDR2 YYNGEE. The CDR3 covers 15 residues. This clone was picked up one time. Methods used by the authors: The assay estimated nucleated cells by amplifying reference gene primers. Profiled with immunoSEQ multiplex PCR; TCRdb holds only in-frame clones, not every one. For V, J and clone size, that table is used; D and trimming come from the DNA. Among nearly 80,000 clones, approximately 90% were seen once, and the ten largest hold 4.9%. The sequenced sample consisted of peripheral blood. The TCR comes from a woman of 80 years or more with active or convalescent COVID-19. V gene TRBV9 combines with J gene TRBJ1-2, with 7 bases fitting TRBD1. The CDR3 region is CASSPRGAGGYGYTF. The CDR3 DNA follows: TGTGCCAGCAGCCCCCGGGGAGCAGGGGGATATGGCTACACCTTC.